This record covers a single TCR beta chain. No antigen is known for it. Germline lookup yields CDR1 KGHSH and CDR2 LQKENI. V trimming: 3 bases; J trimming: 3 bases; junction bases outside the gene matches: 5. This CDR3 spans 17 amino acids. This specimen comes from a study of T cells in localized non-small cell lung cancer. Whole-study results and caveats: Higher adjacent-lung clonality was associated with shorter survival. It was uninvolved adjacent lung that showed the highest T cell clonality, exceeding tumor.

Some clones are missing from TCRdb's copy, which holds only in-frame ones; the method was immunoSEQ multiplex PCR. The sample gives about 2,300 clones, over 30% of which show up once; roughly a tenth is in the top ten. This receptor was obtained from a male donor aged 60 or older with stage II squamous cell lung carcinoma. V is TRBV18 and J is TRBJ2-2; 12 bases fit TRBD2. Sequenced here: lung tumor tissue, sampled before any cancer treatment. The CDR3 DNA sequence: TGTGCCAGCTCACCCCGACTAGCGGGGGCGCACACCGGGGAGCTGTTTTTT. It is translated as CASSPRLAGAHTGELFF. Together with reference TRBV18 and TRBJ2-2, the CDR3 gives the full variable domain: NAGVMQNPRHLVRRRGQEARLRCSPMKGHSHVYWYRQLPEEGLKFMVYLQKENIIDESGMPKERFSAEFPKEGPSILRIQQVVRGDSAAYFCASSPRLAGAHTGELFFGEGSRLTVL.